Each of the 6 T cell receptor beta chains below was sequenced from the same sample in a study of radiotherapy plus CTLA-4 blockade in lung cancer (dated by TCRdb to 2016 to 2018). Library prep was done by the immunoSEQ multiplex PCR assay. TCRdb retrieved this table from immuneACCESS and kept in-frame rearrangements only. Not all clones are present; in checked studies, unresolved V genes account for under half, and no reason is known for the remainder. This sample holds about 51,000 clones; roughly 77% were observed only once. In total, the top ten clones hold around 7.9% of the sample. The material sequenced was peripheral blood, taken from a patient treated with radiotherapy plus ipilimumab. All receptors come from a human donor with non-small cell lung cancer who had a complete response to radiotherapy plus ipilimumab.

J is TRBJ1-1 and V is TRBV7-6; unclear D gene. The germline V and J ends were trimmed by 8 bases and 1 base, with 14 bases remaining between them. This CDR3 has 14 residues. CDR1 is SGHVS, CDR2 FNYEAQ, per germline. The CDR3 region has the DNA TGTGCCAGCTCCCGCGGCCTCCGGAACACTGAAGCTTTCTTT. Its translation: CASSRGLRNTEAFF.

The V and J genes are TRBV4-3 and TRBJ1-6; 7 bases align to TRBD1. J lost 10 bases, V lost 0 bases, and 6 bases had no gene match. The CDR3 totals 15 residues. CDR1 is LGHNA and CDR2 is YSLEER in the germline V gene. The CDR3 sequence is CASSQDLIGGSPLHF. CDR3 nucleotides: TGCGCCAGCAGCCAAGATCTTATAGGGGGCTCACCCCTCCACTTT.

The chain recombines TRBV20-1 with TRBJ1-5; tentative D call: TRBD1 (6 bases). This CDR3 has 11 residues. The germline V gene encodes CDR1 DFQATT and CDR2 SNEGSKA (reference sequence). V dropped 6 bases and J dropped 10 bases, with 13 bases sitting between them. The CDR3 coding sequence is TGCAGTGCGGGGGGGCCCGGACCCCAGCATTTT. This encodes CSAGGPGPQHF.

V is TRBV15 and J is TRBJ2-1, with 9 nucleotides matching TRBD2. In germline, CDR1 is LNHNV, CDR2 YYDKDF (reference sequence). Trimming at V came to 0 bases and at J to 9 bases, leaving 6 bases not matched to a gene. The CDR3 has 15 amino acids. CDR3 loop: CATSREGGGAFEQFF. CDR3 DNA: TGTGCCACCAGCAGAGAGGGCGGGGGGGCCTTTGAGCAGTTCTTC.

V and J are TRBV4-3 and TRBJ1-4; a weak D match, TRBD1 (6 bases). Between the trimmed V and J ends, which lost 0 bases and 3 bases, there was a span of 23 bases. Looked up from germline, CDR1 is LGHNA and CDR2 is YSLEER. This CDR3 has 20 residues. CDR3 nucleotide sequence: TGCGCCAGCAGCCAAGAACTCCGGACAGTTCGTGATGTAGCTAATGAAAAACTGTTTTTT. It yields the protein CASSQELRTVRDVANEKLFF.

The gene calls are TRBV6-6 and TRBJ1-5; tentatively, D is TRBD1 (5 bases). CDR1 is MNHNY and CDR2 is SVGAGI in the germline V gene (reference sequence). The length of the CDR3 is 15 residues. Deletions cut 2 bases from V and 6 bases from J, with 14 bases between. DNA of the CDR3: TGTGCCAGCAGTTACCCCCAGGGCCCGGTTCAGCCCCAGCATTTT. Encoded protein: CASSYPQGPVQPQHF.